This T cell receptor (beta chain) was recorded in a study of blood T cell repertoires in COVID-19. For the study at large: Samples came from the United States, Italy and Spain, spanning acute and convalescent COVID-19. T cells, B-cell-depleted T cells, or PBMCs provided the cDNA or gDNA that served as material.

Authors' analysis steps: The assay estimated nucleated cells by amplifying reference gene primers. Here immunoSEQ multiplex PCR was the method, and the copy in TCRdb shows in-frame clones only, minus some. That table furnishes V, J and clone size, whereas the DNA furnished D and trimming. This table holds about 670,000 clones, 85% to 90% found once. Per the germline V gene, CDR1 is SNHLY and CDR2 is FYNNEI. The germline V and J ends were trimmed by 4 bases and 0 bases, with 3 bases remaining between them. The CDR3 runs to 12 residues. What was sequenced was peripheral blood. The sequence was collected from a woman under 30 with acute or convalescent COVID-19. The chain recombines TRBV2 with TRBJ1-1; D is unresolved. The CDR3 sequence is CASSVVNTEAFF. CDR3 nucleotides: TGTGCCAGCAGTGTCGTGAACACTGAAGCTTTCTTT.